The subject of this entry is one T cell receptor (beta chain). This entry belongs to a study of T cell changes during pregnancy in multiple sclerosis. V lost 2 bases, J lost 10 bases, and 11 bases lay in between. The CDR3 has 13 residues. Looked up from germline, CDR1 is MNHEY and CDR2 is SVGAGI. The data were produced by immunoSEQ multiplex PCR, yet TCRdb's version contains in-frame clones alone and is incomplete. Of tens of thousands of clones listed, about nine tenths are singletons. The chain has TRBV6-5 and TRBJ1-4; D uncertain. The specimen was CD4+ T cells from peripheral blood mononuclear cells, collected after pregnancy. The clonotype comes from a female donor with multiple sclerosis, enrolled in a pregnancy study. The CDR3 spells CASSYRPAGKLFF. In nucleotides, the CDR3 is TGTGCCAGCAGTTACCGGCCGGCAGGAAAACTGTTTTTT.